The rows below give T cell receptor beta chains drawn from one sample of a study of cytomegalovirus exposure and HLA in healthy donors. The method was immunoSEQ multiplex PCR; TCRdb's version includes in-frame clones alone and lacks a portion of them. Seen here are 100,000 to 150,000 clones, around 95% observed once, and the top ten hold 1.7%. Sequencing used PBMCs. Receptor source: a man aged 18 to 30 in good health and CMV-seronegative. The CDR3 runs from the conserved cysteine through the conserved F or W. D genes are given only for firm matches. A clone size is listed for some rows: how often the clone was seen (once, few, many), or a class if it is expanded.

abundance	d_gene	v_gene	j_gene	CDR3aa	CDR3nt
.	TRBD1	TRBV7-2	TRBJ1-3	CASSLATGYSGNTIYF	TGTGCCAGCAGCTTAGCGACAGGGTACTCTGGAAACACCATATATTTT
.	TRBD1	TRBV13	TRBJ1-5	CASSPRDRSEPQHF	TGTGCCAGCAGCCCCCGGGACAGATCGGAGCCCCAGCATTTT
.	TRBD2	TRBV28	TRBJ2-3	CASSFTGGGSTDTQYF	TGTGCCAGCAGTTTCACGGGGGGAGGATCCACAGATACGCAGTATTTT
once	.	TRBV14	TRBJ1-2	CASSQWVRPGINYGYTF	TGTGCCAGCAGCCAATGGGTTAGACCGGGAATAAACTATGGCTACACCTTC
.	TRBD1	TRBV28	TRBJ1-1	CASSSVTQGASNTEAFF	TGTGCCAGCAGTTCCGTTACACAGGGGGCCTCGAACACTGAAGCTTTCTTT
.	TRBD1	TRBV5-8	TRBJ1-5	CASSLRDRAQPQHF	TGTGCCAGCAGCCTCCGGGACAGGGCACAGCCCCAGCATTTT
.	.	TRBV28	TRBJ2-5	CASSPWGAEGETQYF	TGTGCCAGCAGTCCCTGGGGCGCGGAAGGGGAGACCCAGTACTTC
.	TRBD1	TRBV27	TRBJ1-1	CASSLSGTGGTEAFF	TGTGCCAGCAGTTTATCCGGGACAGGGGGAACTGAAGCTTTCTTT
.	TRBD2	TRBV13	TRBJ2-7	CASSSTLAAYEQYF	TGTGCCAGCAGCTCGACTCTAGCGGCCTACGAGCAGTACTTC
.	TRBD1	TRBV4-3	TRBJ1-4	CASSQDGLTGKLFF	TGCGCCAGCAGCCAAGATGGTCTGACAGGGAAACTGTTTTTT
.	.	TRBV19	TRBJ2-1	CASSISHSRGNEQFF	TGTGCCAGTAGTATCTCGCACTCAAGGGGCAATGAGCAGTTCTTC
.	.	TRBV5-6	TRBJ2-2	CASRLLGTLMNTGELFF	TGTGCCAGCAGGTTGCTAGGGACATTAATGAACACCGGGGAGCTGTTTTTT
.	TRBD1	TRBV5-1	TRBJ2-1	CASSSTGGKVNEQFF	TGCGCCAGCAGCTCGACAGGGGGCAAGGTCAATGAGCAGTTCTTC
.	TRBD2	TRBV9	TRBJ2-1	CASSVAGGSQNEQFF	TGTGCCAGCAGCGTAGCCGGCGGGAGCCAAAATGAGCAGTTCTTC
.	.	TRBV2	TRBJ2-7	CASSERPGALYEQYF	TGTGCCAGCAGTGAACGGCCAGGGGCACTCTACGAGCAGTACTTC
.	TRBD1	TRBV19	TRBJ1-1	CASSIGTGAEAFF	TGTGCCAGTAGTATCGGGACAGGGGCTGAAGCTTTCTTT
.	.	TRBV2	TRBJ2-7	CASRFGENSYEQYF	TGTGCCAGCAGGTTCGGGGAAAACTCCTACGAGCAGTACTTC
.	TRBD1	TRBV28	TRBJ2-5	CASSLGQGGQETQYF	TGTGCCAGCAGTCTCGGACAGGGCGGCCAAGAGACCCAGTACTTC
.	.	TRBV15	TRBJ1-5	CATSRDLGVSNQPQHF	TGTGCCACCAGCAGAGATCTCGGGGTCAGCAATCAGCCCCAGCATTTT
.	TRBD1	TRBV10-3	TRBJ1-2	CAISTGGASGYTF	TGTGCCATCAGCACAGGGGGCGCGAGTGGCTACACCTTC
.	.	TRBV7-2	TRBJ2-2	CASSSWGPLAGELFF	TGTGCCAGCAGCTCATGGGGCCCTCTGGCCGGGGAGCTGTTTTTT
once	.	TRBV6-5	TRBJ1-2	CASSYSRTDSRAF	TGTGCCAGCAGTTACTCGAGGACAGACTCCCGTGCCTTC
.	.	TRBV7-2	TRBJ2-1	CASSSEGWSYNEQFF	TGTGCCAGCAGCTCAGAGGGTTGGTCCTACAATGAGCAGTTCTTC
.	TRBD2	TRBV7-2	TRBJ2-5	CASSLGSGRETQYF	TGTGCCAGCAGCTTAGGATCCGGGAGGGAGACCCAGTACTTC
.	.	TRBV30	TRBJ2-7	CAWKDYAGASYEQYF	TGTGCCTGGAAAGATTATGCGGGGGCATCGTACGAGCAGTACTTC
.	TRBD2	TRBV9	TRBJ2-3	CASSPEVAGGVTDTQYF	TGTGCCAGCAGCCCCGAGGTAGCGGGAGGTGTCACAGATACGCAGTATTTT
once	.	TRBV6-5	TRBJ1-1	CASRRGMNTEAFF	TGTGCCAGCAGACGGGGTATGAACACTGAAGCTTTCTTT
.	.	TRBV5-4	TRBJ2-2	CASSFWTEYTGELFF	TGTGCCAGCAGCTTTTGGACAGAGTACACCGGGGAGCTGTTTTTT
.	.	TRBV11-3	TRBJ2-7	CASSQGGDRHEQYF	TGTGCCAGCAGCCAGGGGGGAGACCGACACGAGCAGTACTTC
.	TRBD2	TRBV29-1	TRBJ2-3	CSVETGGTSGILADTQYF	TGCAGCGTTGAAACCGGGGGGACTAGCGGTATTTTGGCAGATACGCAGTATTTT
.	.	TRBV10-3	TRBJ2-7	CAISGSGQYEQYF	TGTGCCATCAGTGGATCAGGGCAGTACGAGCAGTACTTC
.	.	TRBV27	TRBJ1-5	CASSLSRSNQPQHF	TGTGCCAGCAGTTTATCGCGTAGCAATCAGCCCCAGCATTTT
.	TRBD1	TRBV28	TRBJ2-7	CASSHGQGNYEQYF	TGTGCCAGCAGTCACGGACAGGGGAACTACGAGCAGTACTTC
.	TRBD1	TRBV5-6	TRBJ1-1	CASSRDRDTEAFF	TGTGCCAGCAGCCGCGACAGGGACACTGAAGCTTTCTTT
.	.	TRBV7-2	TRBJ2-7	CASSRSAGSSYEQYF	TGTGCCAGCAGCCGATCGGCGGGGAGCTCCTACGAGCAGTACTTC
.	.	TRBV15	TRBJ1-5	CATSAGGNQPQHF	TGTGCCACCTCGGCGGGGGGCAATCAGCCCCAGCATTTT
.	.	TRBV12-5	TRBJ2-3	CASGWMSGTDTQYF	TGTGCTAGTGGTTGGATGAGCGGCACAGATACGCAGTATTTT